The 22 T cell receptor beta chains below come from one sample, sequenced in a study of shared clonotypes between healthy human individuals. Sequencing used immunoSEQ multiplex PCR; TCRdb keeps in-frame clones, though not all of them. The repertoire has roughly 2,300,000 clones, roughly 92% of them found once; the top ten carry 0.3% to 0.45%. The sample consisted of naive CD4+ T cells from PBMCs. Subset in this sample: CD45RA+ positively selected. These receptor sequences come from a man in his late teens or twenties in good health. Some clones in this sample may be carry-over from other donors' samples.

The chain employs TRBV5-1 and TRBJ2-1, with unresolved D. V was clipped by 4 bases and J by 4 bases, with 12 bases between them. In germline, CDR1 is SGHRS, CDR2 YFSETQ. The CDR3 spans 14 residues. The CDR3 coding sequence is TGCGCCAGCAGCGCACCCCCTACTTACAATGAGCAGTTCTTC. Translating gives CASSAPPTYNEQFF.

The V and J genes are TRBV28 and TRBJ2-7; 8 nucleotides line up with TRBD1. The CDR3 runs to 15 residues. The ends lost 5 bases at V and 2 bases at J; junction bases unmatched: 8. Germline V lookup: CDR1 MDHEN, CDR2 SYDVKM. The CDR3: CASSKDRVRTYEQYF. The CDR3 nucleotides are TGTGCCAGCAGTAAGGACAGGGTAAGAACCTACGAGCAGTACTTC. Supplemented by reference TRBV28 and TRBJ2-7, the full variable domain reads DVKVTQSSRYLVKRTGEKVFLECVQDMDHENMFWYRQDPGLGLRLIYFSYDVKMKEKGDIPEGYSVSREKKERFSLILESASTNQTSMYLCASSKDRVRTYEQYFGPGTRLTVT.

This chain links TRBV25-1 with TRBJ1-1, with D hard to call. Per germline, CDR1 MGHDK and CDR2 SYGVNS. The CDR3 contains 13 residues. V was clipped by 11 bases and J by 2 bases, with 15 bases between them. CDR3 residues: CASTSTGNTEAFF. Written as DNA, the CDR3 is TGTGCCTCTACAAGTACCGGAAACACTGAAGCTTTCTTT. The full variable domain, its missing parts supplied by reference TRBV25-1 and TRBJ1-1, is EADIYQTPRYLVIGTGKKITLECSQTMGHDKMYWYQQDPGMELHLIHYSYGVNSTEKGDLSSESTVSRIRTEHFPLTLESARPSHTSQYLCASTSTGNTEAFFGQGTRLTVV.

This clone turned up a few times. The chain links TRBV19 to TRBJ1-3; possible D gene TRBD1, 6 bases. The CDR3 contains 14 residues. CDR1 is LNHDA and CDR2 is SQIVND in the germline V gene (reference sequence). V was clipped by 6 bases and J by 2 bases, with 11 bases between them. The CDR3 bases are TGTGCCAGTAGGGGGGACATCACTGGAAACACCATATATTTT. This translates into CASRGDITGNTIYF.

This clone was seen only once. The chain recombines TRBV2 with TRBJ2-3, with a weak D call TRBD1 (5 bases). CDR1 is SNHLY and CDR2 is FYNNEI in the germline V gene. The CDR3 extends over 14 amino acids. Trimming took off 7 bases at V and 1 base at J, with 12 bases between the two ends. DNA of the CDR3: TGTGCCAGCAAGGGGTTAATTGGCACAGATACGCAGTATTTT. Residues: CASKGLIGTDTQYF.

The rearrangement uses TRBV28 and TRBJ2-7, with 7 bases lining up with TRBD2. This CDR3 spans 14 amino acids. V lost 2 bases to trimming and J lost 4 bases; unmatched junction nucleotides: 5. Germline-derived CDR1 and CDR2 are MDHEN and SYDVKM. The CDR3 bases are TGTGCCAGCAGTTTAACGGGAGGAAAGTACGAGCAGTACTTC. It translates to CASSLTGGKYEQYF.

V and J are TRBV5-1 and TRBJ1-2, with TRBD1 matching 8 bases. V was pared by 4 bases and J by 4 bases, with 12 bases of the junction left unmatched. In germline, CDR1 is SGHRS, CDR2 YFSETQ. The CDR3 is 16 residues long. The chain's CDR3 is CASSPSYRGVSYGYTF. The CDR3 nucleotides are TGCGCCAGCAGCCCTTCTTACAGGGGGGTAAGCTATGGCTACACCTTC.

This clone has a single count. The genes are TRBV25-1 and TRBJ1-2; 7 bases agree with TRBD1. In germline, CDR1 is MGHDK, CDR2 SYGVNS. This CDR3 has 13 residues. Trimming cost V 6 bases and J 0 bases; bases outside gene matches: 1. Here the CDR3 DNA reads TGTGCCAGCAGCGGGACAGCTAACTATGGCTACACCTTC. Its translation is CASSGTANYGYTF.

The chain has TRBV9 and TRBJ2-6; 7 bases align to TRBD1. This CDR3 has 17 residues. V was clipped by 3 bases and J by 0 bases; unmatched bases: 6. Per germline, CDR1 SGDLS and CDR2 YYNGEE. CDR3 amino acids: CASSALGTASGANVLTF. The CDR3 DNA sequence: TGTGCCAGCAGCGCGCTAGGGACAGCCTCTGGGGCCAACGTCCTGACTTTC.

The CDR3: CASNRRNTEAFF. In DNA form, the CDR3 reads TGTGCCAGCAATCGGAGAAACACTGAAGCTTTCTTT. This chain uses TRBV2 with TRBJ1-1; D is unresolved. The CDR3 is 12 residues long. Germline V lookup: CDR1 SNHLY, CDR2 FYNNEI. V was cut by 7 bases and J by 2 bases, with 8 bases left in between.

The rearrangement joins TRBV7-2 to TRBJ2-1; TRBD2 agrees at 11 bases. This CDR3 comprises 16 residues. Germline V gene lookup returns CDR1 SGHTA and CDR2 FQGNSA. V lost 4 bases and J lost 4; bases outside the gene matches: 6. The CDR3 sequence is CASSSPGLAAYNEQFF. CDR3 coding DNA: TGTGCCAGCAGCTCCCCGGGACTAGCGGCATACAATGAGCAGTTCTTC.

The genes are TRBV2 and TRBJ2-1; D is unresolved. The germline V gene encodes CDR1 SNHLY and CDR2 FYNNEI. The V end was cut by 7 bases, the J end by 9 bases, with 19 bases between. The CDR3 loop spans 14 amino acids. The CDR3 protein is CASISDGTGPEQFF. The CDR3, as DNA: TGTGCCAGCATTAGTGATGGAACCGGGCCTGAGCAGTTCTTC.

The chain combines TRBV10-1 with TRBJ2-5; 8 bases align to TRBD2. The CDR3 loop spans 15 amino acids. Trimming cost V 4 bases and J 4 bases; bases outside gene matches: 8. Germline CDR1 is WNHNN and CDR2 is SYGVQD (reference sequence). This CDR3 is CASSASTSVGETQYF. The CDR3, as DNA: TGCGCCAGCAGTGCGTCGACTAGCGTTGGAGAGACCCAGTACTTC.

The V gene is TRBV28, the J gene TRBJ2-3, with 8 bases fitting TRBD2. V lost 7 bases, J lost 3 bases, and 6 bases stayed unmatched. Germline CDR1 MDHEN, CDR2 SYDVKM. The CDR3 loop spans 14 amino acids. CDR3 DNA: TGTGCCAGCATACACGGGGGGGAGACAGATACGCAGTATTTT. Translating gives CASIHGGETDTQYF.

This clone was observed once. The chain employs TRBV11-3 and TRBJ2-3; 7 bases map to TRBD1. The J segment lost 5 bases and the V segment lost 6 bases, leaving 8 bases of the junction unmatched. CDR1 and CDR2 (germline): SGHNT, YENEEA. CDR3 length: 14 residues. CDR3 region: CASSQGQVGDTQYF. The CDR3 DNA reads as TGTGCCAGCAGTCAAGGACAGGTTGGAGATACGCAGTATTTT.

V is TRBV5-1 and J is TRBJ2-1; D is possibly TRBD1 (5 bases). Trimming cost V 3 bases and J 2 bases, with 18 bases left between them. The germline CDR1 and CDR2 sequences are SGHRS and YFSETQ. The length of the CDR3 is 17 residues. The CDR3 spells CASSSGPVPAAYNEQFF. CDR3 nucleotides: TGCGCCAGCAGCTCAGGGCCAGTCCCAGCCGCCTACAATGAGCAGTTCTTC.

CDR3 protein: CASNGLGRSSGNTIYF. The CDR3 nucleotides read TGTGCCAGTAATGGATTAGGGAGGAGCTCTGGAAACACCATATATTTT. This chain joins TRBV19 and TRBJ1-3; D is ambiguous. This CDR3 spans 16 amino acids. The V end was cut by 7 bases, the J end by 0 bases, with 16 bases between. Germline V lookup: CDR1 LNHDA, CDR2 SQIVND (reference sequence).

This chain joins TRBV5-1 and TRBJ2-7; 7 positions match TRBD2. This CDR3 has 14 amino acids. The V and J ends lost 4 bases and 6 bases, in that order; junction bases with no gene match: 10. CDR1 SGHRS and CDR2 YFSETQ come from the germline V gene. CDR3 in DNA: TGCGCCAGCAGCGGCGGGAGTGTATTGAGCGAGCAGTACTTC. Translated: CASSGGSVLSEQYF.

This clone is a singleton in its sample. Different DNA sequences within this sample yield the same CDR3. The rearrangement uses TRBV5-1 and TRBJ2-3, with D unresolved. The germline V and J ends were trimmed by 2 bases and 6 bases, with 10 bases remaining between them. CDR1 is SGHRS and CDR2 is YFSETQ in the germline V gene. CDR3 size: 13 residues. The CDR3 reads CASSLGSRDTQYF. In nucleotides, the CDR3 is TGCGCCAGCAGCTTAGGCAGCCGGGATACGCAGTATTTT.

V gene TRBV28 combines with J gene TRBJ2-7; D unclear. CDR1 and CDR2 from the germline V gene are MDHEN and SYDVKM. This CDR3 has 10 residues. V shed 10 bases and J shed 3 bases, with 7 bases lying between them. The CDR3 DNA reads as TGTGCCACCAGGAACTACGAGCAGTACTTC. Protein sequence: CATRNYEQYF.

In its sample, this clone was seen a few times. The chain recombines TRBV28 with TRBJ2-7; 8 bases are shared with TRBD2. The V segment lost 2 bases and the J segment 6 bases; nucleotides outside the gene matches: 9. CDR1 is MDHEN, CDR2 SYDVKM, per germline. There are 15 residues in the CDR3. The CDR3 DNA sequence: TGTGCCAGCAGTTTAATTAGCGGGAAGATCTCCGAGCAGTACTTC. This encodes CASSLISGKISEQYF. The complete variable domain, with remaining parts taken from reference TRBV28 and TRBJ2-7, reads DVKVTQSSRYLVKRTGEKVFLECVQDMDHENMFWYRQDPGLGLRLIYFSYDVKMKEKGDIPEGYSVSREKKERFSLILESASTNQTSMYLCASSLISGKISEQYFGPGTRLTVT.

The V gene is TRBV5-1, the J gene TRBJ2-1; the D gene is possibly TRBD1 (6 bases). Trimming left V 0 bases short and J 4 bases short, with 11 bases between. The V gene's germline CDR1 is SGHRS and CDR2 YFSETQ. The CDR3 runs to 15 residues. As DNA, the CDR3 is TGCGCCAGCAGCTTGGGGAGGACAGAGTACAATGAGCAGTTCTTC. Amino acids: CASSLGRTEYNEQFF.